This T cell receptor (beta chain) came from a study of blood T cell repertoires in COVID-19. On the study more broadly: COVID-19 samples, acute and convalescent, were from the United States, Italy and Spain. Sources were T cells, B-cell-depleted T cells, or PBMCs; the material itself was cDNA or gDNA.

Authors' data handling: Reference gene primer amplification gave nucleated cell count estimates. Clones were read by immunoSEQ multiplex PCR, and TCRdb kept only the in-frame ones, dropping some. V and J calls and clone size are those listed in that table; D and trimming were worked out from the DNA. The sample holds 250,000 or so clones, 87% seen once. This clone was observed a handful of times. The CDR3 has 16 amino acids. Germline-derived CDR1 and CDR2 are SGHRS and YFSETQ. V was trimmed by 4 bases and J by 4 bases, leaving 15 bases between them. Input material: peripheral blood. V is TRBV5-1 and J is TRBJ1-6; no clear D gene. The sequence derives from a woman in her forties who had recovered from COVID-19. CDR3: CASSPIGGSYNSPLHF. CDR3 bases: TGCGCCAGCAGCCCTATTGGAGGGAGTTATAATTCACCCCTCCACTTT.